These T cell receptor beta chains were read from a single sample in a study of CXCR3-negative and CXCR3-positive naive CD8 T cells. TCRdb re-called the 5' RACE reads and shows each CDR3 protein once, DNA omitted. Its clone listing holds more than 45,000 distinct CDR3 sequences. The sequencing sample was made of naive CXCR3- CD8+ T cells from blood. These receptors were collected from a human donor in good health. Some clones in this sample may be carry-over from other donors' samples. Both conserved end residues are part of each CDR3. Fields, in order: J gene, V gene, CDR3 protein.

TRBJ2-7,TRBV9,CASSVQDSTYEPYF
TRBJ2-7,TRBV4-1,CASSQDFGEQYF
TRBJ2-5,TRBV7-8,CASSLDPSGGHQETQYF
TRBJ2-2,TRBV25-1,CASALGANTGELFF
TRBJ1-3,TRBV12-3/TRBV12-4,CASSPGTDGNTIYF
TRBJ1-2,TRBV29-1,CSVDGEVDGYYGYTF
TRBJ2-2,TRBV28,CATALGTSTNTGELFF
TRBJ2-2,TRBV6-2/TRBV6-3,CASSYPLTGELFF
TRBJ2-7,TRBV4-3,CASSQDLPDSYEQYF
TRBJ2-7,TRBV14,CASSQDLLAGNYEQYF
TRBJ2-7,TRBV7-9,CASSLARDRVGEQYF
TRBJ1-1,TRBV7-9,CASSRMTTEAFF
TRBJ2-7,TRBV9,CASSISWGPGHEQYF
TRBJ2-1,TRBV29-1,CSAEAGINEQFF
TRBJ2-6,TRBV20-1,CSARGHGANVLTF
TRBJ2-1,TRBV21-1,CASSKGTSGGTTYNEQFF
TRBJ2-1,TRBV28,CASRLTRNNEQFF
TRBJ1-2,TRBV6-6,CASTEAGDGYTF
TRBJ2-3,TRBV28,CASSLGTVRDGDTQYF
TRBJ2-3,TRBV5-4,CASSLGEDQTDTQYF
TRBJ2-7,TRBV28,CASSARQGYYEQYF
TRBJ2-5,TRBV6-2/TRBV6-3,CASSTGSQETQYF